This T cell receptor (beta chain) was sequenced for a study of blood T cells in healthy people across ages. With regard to this clonotype: The target antigen is unknown.

V shed 3 bases, J shed 6 bases, and the junction held 6 bases outside the gene matches. Germline assignment: CDR1 DFQATT and CDR2 SNEGSKA (reference sequence). This CDR3 has 14 residues. With a J-beta primer mix and a sample-barcoded 5' primer, a second PCR ran about 7 to 12 cycles. A single record per CDR3 protein comes from TCRdb applying MiXCR to the 5' RACE reads. The table has about a million distinct CDR3 sequences, roughly two fifths seen once. The study's findings and limits: Per million T cells, TCR beta diversity dropped about linearly as age rose.

Sequencing input: blood. The origin of this receptor is a man aged 18 to 30 in good health. The chain couples TRBV20-1 to TRBJ2-1; TRBD2 agrees at 9 bases. The CDR3 is CSAREAGGINEQFF. The CDR3 nucleotides are TGCAGTGCTAGGGAAGCGGGGGGTATCAATGAGCAGTTCTTC.